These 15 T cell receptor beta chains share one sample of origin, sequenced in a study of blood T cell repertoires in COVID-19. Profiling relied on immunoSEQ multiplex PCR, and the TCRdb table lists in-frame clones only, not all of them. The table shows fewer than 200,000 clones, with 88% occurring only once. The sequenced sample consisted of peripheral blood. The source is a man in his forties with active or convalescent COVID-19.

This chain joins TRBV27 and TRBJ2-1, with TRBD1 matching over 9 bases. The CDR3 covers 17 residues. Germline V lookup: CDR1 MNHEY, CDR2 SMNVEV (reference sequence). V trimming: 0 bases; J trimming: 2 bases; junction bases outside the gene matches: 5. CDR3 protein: CASSLSTGGSPYNEQFF. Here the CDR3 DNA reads TGTGCCAGCAGTTTATCGACAGGGGGAAGCCCCTACAATGAGCAGTTCTTC.

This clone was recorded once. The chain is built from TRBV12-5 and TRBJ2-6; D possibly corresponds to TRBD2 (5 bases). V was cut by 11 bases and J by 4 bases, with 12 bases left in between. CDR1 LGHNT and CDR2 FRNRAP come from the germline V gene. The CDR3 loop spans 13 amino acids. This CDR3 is CASNPGGANVLTF. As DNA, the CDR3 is TGTGCTTCCAACCCGGGGGGGGCCAACGTCCTGACTTTC.

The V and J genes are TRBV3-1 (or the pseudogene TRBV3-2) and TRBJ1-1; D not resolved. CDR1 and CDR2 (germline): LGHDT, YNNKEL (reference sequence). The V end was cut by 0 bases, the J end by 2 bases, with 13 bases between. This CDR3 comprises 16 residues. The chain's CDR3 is CASSQDFSVRNTEAFF. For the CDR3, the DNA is TGTGCCAGCAGCCAAGATTTTTCAGTCAGAAACACTGAAGCTTTCTTT.

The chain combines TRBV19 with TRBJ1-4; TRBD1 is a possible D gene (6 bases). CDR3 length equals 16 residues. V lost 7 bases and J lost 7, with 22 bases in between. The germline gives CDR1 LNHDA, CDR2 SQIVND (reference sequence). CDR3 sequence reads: CASTNRAHRVGEKLFF. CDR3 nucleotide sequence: TGTGCCAGTACCAATAGGGCTCACAGGGTCGGTGAAAAACTGTTTTTT.

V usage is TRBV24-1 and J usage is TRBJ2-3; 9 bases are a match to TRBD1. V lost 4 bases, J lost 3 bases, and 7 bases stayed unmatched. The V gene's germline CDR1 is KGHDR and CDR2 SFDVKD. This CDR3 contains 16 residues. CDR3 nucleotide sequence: TGTGCCACCAGTGACCCCGGGACAGGGTATACAGATACGCAGTATTTT. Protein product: CATSDPGTGYTDTQYF.

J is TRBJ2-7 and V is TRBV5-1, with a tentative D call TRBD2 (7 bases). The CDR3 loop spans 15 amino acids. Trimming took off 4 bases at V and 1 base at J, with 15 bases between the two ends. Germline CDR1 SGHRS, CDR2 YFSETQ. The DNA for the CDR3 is TGCGCCAGCAGCCGATGGGCGGGGGCATCCTACGAGCAGTACTTC. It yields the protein CASSRWAGASYEQYF.

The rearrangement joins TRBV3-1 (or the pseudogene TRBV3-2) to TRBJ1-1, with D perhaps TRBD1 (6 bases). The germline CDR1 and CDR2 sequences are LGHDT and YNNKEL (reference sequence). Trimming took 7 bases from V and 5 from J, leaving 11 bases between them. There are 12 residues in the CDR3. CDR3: CASTTRGTEAFF. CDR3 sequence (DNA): TGTGCCAGCACCACAAGGGGGACTGAAGCTTTCTTT.

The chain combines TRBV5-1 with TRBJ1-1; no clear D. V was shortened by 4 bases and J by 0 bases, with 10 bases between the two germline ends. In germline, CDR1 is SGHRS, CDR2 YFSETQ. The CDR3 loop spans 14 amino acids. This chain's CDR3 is CASSAGSLNTEAFF. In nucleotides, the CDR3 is TGCGCCAGCAGCGCGGGGAGCTTGAACACTGAAGCTTTCTTT.

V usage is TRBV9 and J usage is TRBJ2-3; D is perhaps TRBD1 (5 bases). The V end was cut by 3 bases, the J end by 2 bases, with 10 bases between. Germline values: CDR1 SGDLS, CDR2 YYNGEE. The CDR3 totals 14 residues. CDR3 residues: CASSDDSLTDTQYF. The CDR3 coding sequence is TGTGCCAGCAGCGATGACAGCCTCACAGATACGCAGTATTTT.

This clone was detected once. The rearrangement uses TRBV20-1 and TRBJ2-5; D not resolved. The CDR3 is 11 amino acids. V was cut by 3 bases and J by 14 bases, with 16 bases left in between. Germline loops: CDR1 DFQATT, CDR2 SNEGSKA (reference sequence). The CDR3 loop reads CSAREYSGDYF. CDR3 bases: TGCAGTGCTAGGGAATACAGTGGCGACTACTTC.

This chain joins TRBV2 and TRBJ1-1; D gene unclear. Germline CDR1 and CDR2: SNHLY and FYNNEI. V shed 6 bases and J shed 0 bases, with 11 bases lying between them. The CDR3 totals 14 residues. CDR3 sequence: CASRPRRLNTEAFF. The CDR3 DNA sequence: TGTGCCAGCAGACCGAGGAGACTGAACACTGAAGCTTTCTTT.

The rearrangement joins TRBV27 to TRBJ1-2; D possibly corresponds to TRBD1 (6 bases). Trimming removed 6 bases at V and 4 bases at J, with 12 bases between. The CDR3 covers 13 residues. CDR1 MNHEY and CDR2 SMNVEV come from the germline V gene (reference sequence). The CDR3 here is CASSPRTAYGYTF. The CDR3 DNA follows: TGTGCCAGCAGCCCAAGGACAGCCTATGGCTACACCTTC.

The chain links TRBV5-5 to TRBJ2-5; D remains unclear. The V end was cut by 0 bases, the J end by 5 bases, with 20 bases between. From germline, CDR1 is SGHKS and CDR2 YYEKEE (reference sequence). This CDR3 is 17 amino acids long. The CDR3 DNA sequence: TGTGCCAGCAGCTTGGGTTCCCCCGGCCCTATCAGGGAGACCCAGTACTTC. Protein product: CASSLGSPGPIRETQYF.

CDR3 region: CASSSQRGGPGNEQFF. The CDR3 DNA sequence: TGTGCCAGCAGCTCCCAGCGGGGGGGCCCTGGGAATGAGCAGTTCTTC. The rearrangement joins TRBV7-6 to TRBJ2-1, with 10 bases aligning to TRBD2. This CDR3 is built from 16 residues. Trimming cost V 4 bases and J 7 bases; bases outside gene matches: 10. Germline V gene sequence: CDR1 SGHVS, CDR2 FNYEAQ.

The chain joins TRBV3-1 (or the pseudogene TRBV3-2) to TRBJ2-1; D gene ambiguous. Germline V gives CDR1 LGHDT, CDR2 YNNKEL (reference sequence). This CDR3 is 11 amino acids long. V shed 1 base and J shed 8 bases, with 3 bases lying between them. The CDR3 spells CASSQVYEQFF. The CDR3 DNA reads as TGTGCCAGCAGCCAAGTCTATGAGCAGTTCTTC.